This TCR beta chain was identified during a study of identifying expanded T cells in peripheral blood (dated by TCRdb to the late 2010s). Regarding the study in general: Technical replicates were generated by sequencing separate aliquots of the same genomic DNA pool, with four replicates compared pairwise. The research as a whole found: Across all healthy donors, variance in clone template counts between approximately 2-week samples was found to increase significantly with total template count. The authors expected that over much longer intervals, such as months to years, biological variance in healthy repertoires might increase even further. Between technical replicates the binomial model flagged about 1.1 differentially abundant clones, whereas over around 2 weeks the binomial model flagged about 16.4 and over approximately 4 weeks approximately 20. Both the number of clones called differentially abundant and the false-positive rate were significantly reduced by the beta-binomial model across all healthy-donor time intervals.

With respect to this clone: It has no known antigen specificity. Per-nucleotide qualities are absent, and no much larger clonotype sits a single base away.

The germline V gene specifies SGDLS as CDR1 and YYNGEE as CDR2. CDR3 length: 18 amino acids, cysteine to phenylalanine. The read is trimmed to its CDR3 DNA, 54 bases read in frame from base 1. Clipping removes 4 bases from V and 0 bases from J, with 15 as the unmatched junction base count. No immune events, such as infections, were documented for the healthy donors during the collection period. Time-dependent variance in a beta-binomial model of T-cell clone differential abundance was calibrated using healthy-donor blood repertoires as a training cohort. The training cohort comprised approximately 10 healthy donors, 3 female and 7 male. The donors were between roughly 29 and 65 years old, with an average age of about 40 years. Whole blood was collected from each healthy donor at three time points spaced about 2 weeks apart and obtained from a commercial supplier. For immunosequencing, genomic DNA was extracted from whole blood that had not been sorted.

TCRbeta CDR3 regions were profiled with the immunoSEQ Assay using bias-controlled multiplex PCR amplification of genomic DNA. In the original analysis: To quantify the absolute abundance of each unique TCRbeta CDR3 region, the sequences were collapsed and filtered. Differential abundance was assessed using a binomial (Fisher-equivalent) model and a beta-binomial model in which time-dependent variance fitted from healthy donors was added. Clones with fewer than 5 combined templates were removed, and a clone was called differentially abundant if the clone's Benjamini-Hochberg FDR was below 0.01. Using the form v = (b*log(k)+a)^2, the beta-binomial variance was modeled as a function of the total template count across the two samples. TCRdb limited this immuneACCESS table to in-frame rearrangements with V and J called. A share of clones is missing; checked studies link under half to unresolved V genes, and the rest is unexplained. The DNA was the basis for D and trimming; V, J and clone size are from that table. The sample table contains under 110,000 clones; only one count was recorded for 70% to 90% of them. In total, the top ten clones hold approximately 18% of the sample.

This chain is built from TRBV9 and TRBJ1-1, and TRBD1 matches 7 of the central bases. The sequence derives from a person between 18 and 75 years old in good health. Source material: blood. The CDR3: CASSSLGTAGYMNTEAFF. The nucleotides are TGTGCCAGCAGCTCACTTGGGACAGCAGGTTATATGAACACTGAAGCTTTCTTT.